Listed here are 30 T cell receptor beta chains from one sample, sequenced in a study of cytomegalovirus exposure and HLA in healthy donors. The PCR made use of 60 Vbeta and 13 Jbeta primers. Libraries were prepared by immunoSEQ multiplex PCR; TCRdb keeps only in-frame clonotypes and omits some of them. The table shows 95,000 to 120,000 clones, with around 73% occurring only once. Sequenced input: PBMCs. These receptors all come from a woman in her twenties or thirties in good health and CMV-seropositive.

The gene calls are TRBV19 and TRBJ1-4; TRBD1 agrees at 9 bases. Losses at the gene ends were 3 bases for V and 8 bases for J; bases not matched to a gene: 4. The germline V gene encodes CDR1 LNHDA and CDR2 SQIVND (reference sequence). This CDR3 has 14 residues. CDR3 nucleotide sequence: TGTGCCAGTAGTATGGGACAGGGATACGAAAAACTGTTTTTT. The encoded protein is CASSMGQGYEKLFF.

This clone was found a few times. The chain recombines TRBV4-1 with TRBJ1-2; D not certain. V lost 4 bases, J lost 0 bases, and 9 bases lay in between. The CDR3 sequence is 14 residues long. Germline CDR1 reads MGHRA; CDR2 reads YSYEKL. Here the CDR3 DNA reads TGCGCCAGCAGCCTCCTAGGAGCTAACTATGGCTACACCTTC. This gives the protein CASSLLGANYGYTF.

V is TRBV19 and J is TRBJ2-7, with D tentatively TRBD2 (5 bases). Germline CDR1 reads LNHDA; CDR2 reads SQIVND (reference sequence). The germline V and J ends were trimmed by 0 bases and 2 bases, with 8 bases remaining between them. The CDR3 is 14 amino acids. The CDR3 reads CASSIDRGTYEQYF. The DNA of the CDR3 is TGTGCCAGTAGTATAGACCGGGGAACCTACGAGCAGTACTTC.

The chain combines TRBV27 with TRBJ2-1, with a possible D match to TRBD2 (5 bases). The ends were cut back, 5 bases at V and 6 bases at J, with 17 bases in the middle. There are 15 residues in the CDR3. The germline CDR1 and CDR2 sequences are MNHEY and SMNVEV (reference sequence). The CDR3 reads CASSPSPEAANEQFF. The CDR3 nucleotides read TGTGCCAGCAGTCCCTCGCCGGAGGCCGCCAATGAGCAGTTCTTC.

V and J are TRBV11-3 and TRBJ1-2; 8 positions agree with TRBD1. The CDR3 covers 17 residues. The V gene end was trimmed by 0 bases and the J gene end by 6 bases; junction bases not matched to a gene: 12. The germline V gene encodes CDR1 SGHNT and CDR2 YENEEA. CDR3 loop: CASSLDSSGTGSNGYTF. The CDR3 DNA sequence: TGTGCCAGCAGCTTAGATTCATCCGGGACAGGAAGCAATGGCTACACCTTC.

This clone was counted a few times. The CDR3 DNA reads as TGTGCCAGCAGCTTAGGAAGCGGGAGGACGGCAGATACGCAGTATTTT. This translates into CASSLGSGRTADTQYF. V usage is TRBV7-2 and J usage is TRBJ2-3; 9 bases fit TRBD2. Trimming removed 1 base from V and 4 bases from J; junction bases left unmatched: 6. The germline CDR1 and CDR2 sequences are SGHTA and FQGNSA. The CDR3 is made up of 16 amino acids.

The CDR3, as DNA: TGTGCCAGCAGCCCCTACAGGGTGGTGGGGGCCAACGTCCTGACTTTC. This encodes CASSPYRVVGANVLTF. The chain has TRBV7-8 and TRBJ2-6; D might be TRBD1 (6 bases). Germline V gene sequence: CDR1 SGHVS, CDR2 FQNEAQ. CDR3 size: 16 residues. Trimming stripped 5 bases from V and 4 bases from J, with 15 bases between.

The V gene is TRBV30, the J gene TRBJ1-1; 11 bases agree with TRBD1. V shed 0 bases, J shed 5 bases, and the junction held 5 bases outside the gene matches. Germline V lookup: CDR1 GTSNPN, CDR2 SVGIG (reference sequence). The CDR3 contains 15 residues. The chain's CDR3 is CAWSVSGTGGTEAFF. In DNA, the CDR3 is TGTGCCTGGAGTGTGTCCGGGACAGGGGGGACTGAAGCTTTCTTT.

V is TRBV2 and J is TRBJ1-2, with a possible D match to TRBD1 (6 bases). This CDR3 spans 12 amino acids. Between the trimmed V and J ends, which lost 10 bases and 1 base, there was a span of 10 bases. The V gene's germline CDR1 is SNHLY and CDR2 FYNNEI. The CDR3: CAIYRDNYGYTF. CDR3 coding DNA: TGTGCCATCTACAGGGATAACTATGGCTACACCTTC.

The rearrangement links TRBV2 to TRBJ2-2, with 8 bases aligning to TRBD2. The length of the CDR3 is 16 residues. Per germline, CDR1 SNHLY and CDR2 FYNNEI. The V and J ends lost 0 bases and 7 bases, in that order; junction bases with no gene match: 7. The CDR3 here is CASSEAAGVFGGELFF. DNA of the CDR3: TGTGCCAGCAGTGAAGCAGCGGGAGTCTTCGGCGGGGAGCTGTTTTTT.

The V gene is TRBV18, the J gene TRBJ2-1; 15 bases match TRBD2. The ends lost 3 bases at V and 9 bases at J; junction bases unmatched: 6. Germline V gives CDR1 KGHSH, CDR2 LQKENI. The CDR3 sequence is 16 residues long. The CDR3 is CASSPAGLAGGLEQFF. The CDR3 DNA follows: TGTGCCAGCTCACCGGCGGGACTAGCGGGAGGCCTTGAGCAGTTCTTC.

This clone was detected once. In DNA, the CDR3 is TGTGCCAGCAGTGAACATCTTTGGAGGACTAATGAAAAACTGTTTTTT. Translation: CASSEHLWRTNEKLFF. The rearrangement uses TRBV6-1 and TRBJ1-4; D ambiguous. Trimming cost V 2 bases and J 2 bases, with 12 bases left between them. This CDR3 has 16 residues. The germline CDR1 and CDR2 sequences are MNHNS and SASEGT.

The J gene is TRBJ1-2, the V gene TRBV18; TRBD1 matches 9 bases. The J segment lost 5 bases and the V segment lost 1 base, leaving 5 bases of the junction unmatched. Germline V lookup: CDR1 KGHSH, CDR2 LQKENI. The CDR3 is 15 amino acids. CDR3 in amino acids: CASSPRDRVGYGYTF. The CDR3 DNA sequence: TGTGCCAGCTCACCACGGGACAGGGTAGGATATGGCTACACCTTC.

The genes are TRBV11-2 and TRBJ2-7, with 7 nucleotides matching TRBD1. V gave up 0 bases and J gave up 4 bases; unmatched junction bases: 9. This CDR3 contains 16 residues. CDR1 is SGHAT and CDR2 is FQNNGV in the germline V gene. The CDR3 region has the DNA TGTGCCAGCAGCTTAGATCGGACAGGTATTAAGTACGAGCAGTACTTC. Amino acids: CASSLDRTGIKYEQYF. Full variable domain (rest looked up from reference TRBV11-2 and TRBJ2-7): EAGVAQSPRYKIIEKRQSVAFWCNPISGHATLYWYQQILGQGPKLLIQFQNNGVVDDSQLPKDRFSAERLKGVDSTLKIQPAKLEDSAVYLCASSLDRTGIKYEQYFGPGTRLTVT.

This chain connects TRBV15 to TRBJ2-7; weak D call: TRBD2 (5 bases). Trimming removed 1 base from V and 0 bases from J, with 7 bases in between. This CDR3 has 14 amino acids. Per germline, CDR1 LNHNV and CDR2 YYDKDF (reference sequence). The CDR3 bases are TGTGCCACCAGCAGAGGGGAGAGCTCCTACGAGCAGTACTTC. It translates to CATSRGESSYEQYF.

The chain is built from TRBV5-1 and TRBJ1-2; 9 nucleotides match TRBD1. Germline V gene lookup returns CDR1 SGHRS and CDR2 YFSETQ. The CDR3 runs 13 residues. V lost 4 bases to trimming and J lost 8 bases; unmatched junction nucleotides: 6. CDR3 sequence reads: CASSLLDRGGYTF. DNA for the CDR3: TGCGCCAGCAGCCTCCTGGACAGGGGCGGCTACACCTTC.

This clone is a singleton in its sample. The chain carries TRBV1 and TRBJ2-5; TRBD2, the table's D call, lacks a check against the DNA. TRBV1 is a pseudogene. The CDR3 consists of 13 residues. The CDR3 sequence: CTSSHGARETQYF. DNA of the CDR3: TGCACCAGCAGCCACGGAGCCAGAGAGACCCAGTACTTC.

The V gene is TRBV19, the J gene TRBJ1-2; a weak D match, TRBD1 (5 bases). This CDR3 comprises 13 residues. V lost 3 bases to trimming and J lost 8 bases, with 13 bases between them. Germline V gene sequence: CDR1 LNHDA, CDR2 SQIVND (reference sequence). The CDR3 here is CASSIGRGWGYTF. The DNA for the CDR3 is TGTGCCAGTAGTATTGGGAGGGGATGGGGCTACACCTTC.

This CDR3 reads CASGLGQPGDPQHF. The CDR3 DNA reads TGTGCTAGTGGCCTGGGACAGCCGGGGGATCCCCAGCATTTT. The chain combines TRBV12-5 with TRBJ1-5, with 7 bases that match TRBD1. The V and J ends lost 6 bases and 10 bases, in that order; junction bases with no gene match: 12. Germline CDR1 LGHNT, CDR2 FRNRAP. The CDR3 spans 14 residues.

Only a few counts were recorded for this clone. The genes are TRBV14 and TRBJ2-3, with D hard to call. The CDR3 runs to 13 residues. CDR1 is SGHDN and CDR2 is FVKESK in the germline V gene. Trimming took 3 bases from V and 0 from J, leaving 4 bases between them. The CDR3 DNA sequence: TGTGCCAGCAGCCACCTTAGCACAGATACGCAGTATTTT. As protein: CASSHLSTDTQYF.

The rearrangement uses TRBV10-3 and TRBJ2-7; possibly TRBD1 for D (6 bases). CDR1 and CDR2 (germline): ENHRY, SYGVKD. This CDR3 comprises 14 residues. V lost 11 bases and J 6 bases, leaving 23 bases between the germline ends. The CDR3 sequence is CAGGDGARGGEQYF. In DNA form, the CDR3 reads TGTGCCGGGGGCGACGGGGCGAGAGGAGGCGAGCAGTACTTC.

The CDR3 DNA sequence: TGTGCCAGTAGTATAAGTGGGGGACAGAACTATGGCTACACCTTC. It is translated as CASSISGGQNYGYTF. The chain uses TRBV19 and TRBJ1-2; 7 positions match TRBD1. The germline V gene encodes CDR1 LNHDA and CDR2 SQIVND (reference sequence). Unmatched junction bases numbered 5, after V lost 2 bases and J lost 2 bases. This CDR3 is 15 amino acids long.

In the case of this clone: Other DNA variants within this sample encode the same CDR3. The chain uses TRBV7-9 and TRBJ1-1; the D is unclear. The CDR3 has 12 residues. CDR1 SEHNR and CDR2 FQNEAQ come from the germline V gene (reference sequence). The V end was cut by 3 bases, the J end by 3 bases, with 5 bases between. The CDR3 protein is CASSFSDTEAFF. CDR3 bases: TGTGCCAGCAGCTTTTCGGACACTGAAGCTTTCTTT.

This clone was seen a handful of times. The J gene is TRBJ2-3, the V gene TRBV6-1, with a weak D call TRBD2 (5 bases). Trimming removed 8 bases from V and 0 bases from J, with 15 bases in between. The CDR3 loop spans 15 amino acids. Germline CDR1 reads MNHNS; CDR2 reads SASEGT. The CDR3 here is CASGSGRFSTDTQYF. The CDR3 bases are TGTGCCAGCGGAAGTGGGAGATTTAGCACAGATACGCAGTATTTT.

The chain recombines TRBV2 with TRBJ2-4; 8 nucleotides align to TRBD2. The CDR3 is made up of 13 amino acids. The junction had 2 bases not matched to a gene; V was cut back by 5 bases and J by 5 bases. Per the germline V gene, CDR1 is SNHLY and CDR2 is FYNNEI. The CDR3 region is CASSLAGQNIQYF. In DNA, the CDR3 is TGTGCCAGCAGTCTAGCGGGCCAAAACATTCAGTACTTC.

This chain connects TRBV5-6 to TRBJ1-2; 7 positions match TRBD1. Germline V gives CDR1 SGHDT, CDR2 YYEEEE. This CDR3 contains 16 residues. J was trimmed by 7 bases and V by 0 bases; bases with no gene match: 12. The DNA of the CDR3 is TGTGCCAGCAGCTTGGCGTGGACAGGAGGGGCTTTTGGCTACACCTTC. Its protein is CASSLAWTGGAFGYTF.

The rearrangement joins TRBV11-2 to TRBJ1-2; D perhaps matches TRBD1 (5 bases). Germline V lookup: CDR1 SGHAT, CDR2 FQNNGV. The V gene lost 4 bases and the J gene lost 4 bases, with 16 bases spanning the gap. The CDR3 length is 15 residues. CDR3 sequence (DNA): TGTGCCAGCAGCTATCCTGCTCAGGGAATCTATGGCTACACCTTC. Translation gives CASSYPAQGIYGYTF.

The chain is built from TRBV6-5 and TRBJ1-1; 7 bases match TRBD1. This CDR3 comprises 15 residues. V lost 6 bases to trimming and J lost 1 base; unmatched junction nucleotides: 8. In germline, CDR1 is MNHEY, CDR2 SVGAGI. In nucleotides, the CDR3 is TGTGCCAGCAGACACGGACAGGCGGAGAACACTGAAGCTTTCTTT. Protein: CASRHGQAENTEAFF.

This chain connects TRBV7-9 to TRBJ2-2; D unresolved. The CDR3 has 13 residues. CDR1 is SEHNR, CDR2 FQNEAQ, per germline (reference sequence). V shed 8 bases and J shed 5 bases, with 12 bases lying between them. This CDR3 is CASELGRTGELFF. The CDR3 DNA sequence: TGTGCCAGCGAGCTTGGTAGAACCGGGGAGCTGTTTTTT.

CDR3 sequence: CASSRQGDEQFF. The CDR3 region has the DNA TGTGCCAGCAGCCGACAGGGCGATGAGCAGTTCTTC. This rearrangement joins TRBV7-9 to TRBJ2-1, with 7 positions matching TRBD1. V dropped 5 bases and J dropped 8; count of bases not matched to a gene: 3. The CDR3 runs to 12 residues. Germline values: CDR1 SEHNR, CDR2 FQNEAQ (reference sequence).